Following are 16 T cell receptor beta chains from one sample sequenced in a study of T cell changes during pregnancy in multiple sclerosis. Profiling relied on immunoSEQ multiplex PCR, and the TCRdb table lists in-frame clones only, not all of them. The repertoire holds about 15,000 clones, around 86% seen once, with about 20% in the top ten. The source was CD8+ T cells from peripheral blood mononuclear cells, collected in the first trimester of pregnancy. The receptors come from a female donor with multiple sclerosis, enrolled in a pregnancy study.

This clone occurred a few times. The chain couples TRBV6-1 to TRBJ1-1; no firm D call. CDR3 length: 13 amino acids. Per the germline V gene, CDR1 is MNHNS and CDR2 is SASEGT. V lost 8 bases, J lost 3 bases, and 13 bases lay in between. The CDR3 here is CASSTNPDTEAFF. The DNA of the CDR3 is TGTGCCAGCTCCACAAACCCTGACACTGAAGCTTTCTTT.

J is TRBJ2-3 and V is TRBV7-8, with 8 bases fitting TRBD2. Germline assignment: CDR1 SGHVS and CDR2 FQNEAQ. The CDR3 is 16 amino acids. V lost 1 base to trimming and J lost 6 bases; unmatched junction nucleotides: 9. Here the CDR3 reads CASSLVRRGDRDTQYF. Here the CDR3 DNA reads TGTGCCAGCAGCTTAGTTCGGCGGGGGGACCGGGATACGCAGTATTTT.

The V and J genes are TRBV5-5 and TRBJ2-3, with D possibly being TRBD1 (6 bases). The germline V and J ends were trimmed by 1 base and 4 bases, with 13 bases remaining between them. The CDR3 has 15 residues. Looked up from germline, CDR1 is SGHKS and CDR2 is YYEKEE (reference sequence). The CDR3 loop reads CASSLTRGYADTQYF. As DNA, the CDR3 is TGTGCCAGCAGCTTGACCAGGGGTTACGCAGATACGCAGTATTTT.

Comments on this clone: The junction does not match germline at one end; this may be a read error. The chain recombines TRBV6-5 with TRBJ2-7; possibly TRBD2 for D (6 bases). The CDR3 is made up of 11 amino acids. Per the germline V gene, CDR1 is MNHEY and CDR2 is SVGAGI. Here the CDR3 reads CASSQSGLAIF. The CDR3 DNA is TGTGCCAGCAGTCAAAGCGGGCTAGCAATTTTC.

This clone was detected a few times. V and J are TRBV6-1 and TRBJ2-2; weak D call: TRBD2 (5 bases). V lost 4 bases to trimming and J lost 0 bases, with 12 bases between them. The CDR3 contains 16 residues. Germline V CDR1 and CDR2: MNHNS, SASEGT. Written as DNA, the CDR3 is TGTGCCAGCAGTGCGAATGCGGGCGCGAACACCGGGGAGCTGTTTTTT. Protein sequence: CASSANAGANTGELFF.

The J gene is TRBJ1-4, the V gene TRBV21-1; TRBD1, as called in the table, went unchecked against the DNA. TRBV21-1 is flagged as a pseudogene. This CDR3 is 15 amino acids long. In nucleotides, the CDR3 is TGTGCCAGCAGCGGGTGTCGACAATGGGCTGAAAAACTGTTTTTT. Residues: CASSGCRQWAEKLFF.

CDR3 protein: CASSLSFGEADTQYF. The DNA for the CDR3 is TGTGCCAGCAGTCTATCATTCGGCGAGGCAGATACGCAGTATTTT. The rearrangement joins TRBV6-4 to TRBJ2-3; D unresolved. V was pared by 5 bases and J by 4 bases, with 16 bases between. This CDR3 is 15 amino acids long. The V gene's germline CDR1 is MRHNA and CDR2 SNTAGT.

On this clone itself: This sample also contains other DNA sequences that code for the same CDR3. This chain links TRBV28 with TRBJ1-1, with 11 bases lining up with TRBD1. The CDR3 runs to 14 residues. Losses at the gene ends were 4 bases for V and 7 bases for J; bases not matched to a gene: 5. Germline loops: CDR1 MDHEN, CDR2 SYDVKM. This CDR3 is CASSSGTGGSEAFF. CDR3 nucleotide sequence: TGTGCCAGCAGTTCCGGGACAGGGGGGAGTGAAGCTTTCTTT.

This clone was counted between two and nine times. This chain connects TRBV19 to TRBJ1-1, with TRBD1 identical over 7 bases. There are 15 residues in the CDR3. The V and J ends lost 3 bases and 0 bases, in that order; junction bases with no gene match: 4. From germline, CDR1 is LNHDA and CDR2 SQIVND (reference sequence). The CDR3 sequence: CASSIGTGVNTEAFF. Here the CDR3 DNA reads TGTGCCAGTAGTATCGGTACAGGGGTGAACACTGAAGCTTTCTTT.

The V and J genes are TRBV27 and TRBJ2-7, with 11 bases lining up with TRBD2. V was clipped by 6 bases and J by 5 bases; unmatched bases: 6. Per germline, CDR1 MNHEY and CDR2 SMNVEV (reference sequence). The CDR3 is 14 amino acids. The CDR3 DNA follows: TGTGCCAGCAGAGATAGCGGGAGGGTCGACGAGCAGTACTTC. This codes for CASRDSGRVDEQYF.

This chain links TRBV4-1 with TRBJ1-5; D is unclear. Germline CDR1 is MGHRA and CDR2 is YSYEKL. This CDR3 region has 13 residues. Trimming took 1 base from V and 7 from J, leaving 8 bases between them. DNA for the CDR3: TGCGCCAGCAGCCAAGTTAATAGCCAGCCCCAGCATTTT. Its translation is CASSQVNSQPQHF.

This clone was observed a single time. The genes are TRBV11-2 and TRBJ2-7, with TRBD2 matching 8 bases. Germline V gene lookup returns CDR1 SGHAT and CDR2 FQNNGV. Trimming at V came to 5 bases and at J to 0 bases, leaving 6 bases not matched to a gene. This CDR3 comprises 15 residues. The CDR3 loop reads CASSASGSHSYEQYF. As DNA, the CDR3 is TGTGCCAGCAGCGCGAGCGGGAGCCACTCCTACGAGCAGTACTTC. The full variable domain, its missing parts supplied by reference TRBV11-2 and TRBJ2-7, is EAGVAQSPRYKIIEKRQSVAFWCNPISGHATLYWYQQILGQGPKLLIQFQNNGVVDDSQLPKDRFSAERLKGVDSTLKIQPAKLEDSAVYLCASSASGSHSYEQYFGPGTRLTVT.

A single count supports this clone. The chain is built from TRBV27 and TRBJ1-5; D gene unclear. Germline V CDR1 and CDR2: MNHEY, SMNVEV (reference sequence). The V end was cut by 5 bases, the J end by 3 bases, with 5 bases between. The CDR3 covers 12 residues. The CDR3 sequence: CASSHINQPQHF. CDR3 in DNA: TGTGCCAGCAGTCACATCAATCAGCCCCAGCATTTT.

This chain joins TRBV11-2 and TRBJ2-7, with 10 bases lining up with TRBD1. The germline gives CDR1 SGHAT, CDR2 FQNNGV. V was clipped by 4 bases and J by 5 bases; unmatched bases: 11. This CDR3 has 16 residues. The DNA of the CDR3 is TGTGCCAGCAGCTCGAATATCGGGACAGGGGATGACGAGCAGTACTTC. It specifies CASSSNIGTGDDEQYF.

V gene TRBV6-6 combines with J gene TRBJ1-1; D remains unclear. V lost 6 bases, J lost 7 bases, and 15 bases lay in between. There are 13 residues in the CDR3. Per the germline V gene, CDR1 is MNHNY and CDR2 is SVGAGI (reference sequence). The CDR3 DNA is TGTGCCAGCAGGCCTCTAGAGTTAAGTGAAGCTTTCTTT. Amino acids: CASRPLELSEAFF.

Only a few counts were recorded for this clone. The chain is built from TRBV16 and TRBJ2-3; D unresolved. Germline loops: CDR1 KGHSY, CDR2 FQNENV. The CDR3 covers 12 residues. V was pared by 4 bases and J by 4 bases, with 6 bases between. The CDR3 here is CASSPFSDTQYF. The CDR3 nucleotides are TGTGCCAGCAGCCCCTTTTCAGATACGCAGTATTTT.